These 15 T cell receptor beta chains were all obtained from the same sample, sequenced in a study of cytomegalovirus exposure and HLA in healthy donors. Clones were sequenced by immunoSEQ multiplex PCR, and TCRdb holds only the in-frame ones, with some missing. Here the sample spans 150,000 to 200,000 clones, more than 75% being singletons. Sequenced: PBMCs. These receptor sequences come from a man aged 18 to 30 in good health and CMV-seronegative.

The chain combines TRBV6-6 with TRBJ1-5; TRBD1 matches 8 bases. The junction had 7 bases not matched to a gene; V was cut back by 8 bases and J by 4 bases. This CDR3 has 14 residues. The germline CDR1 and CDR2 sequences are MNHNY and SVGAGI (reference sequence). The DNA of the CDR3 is TGTGCCAGCGAAGGGCAGGGGGCTAATCAGCCCCAGCATTTT. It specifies CASEGQGANQPQHF.

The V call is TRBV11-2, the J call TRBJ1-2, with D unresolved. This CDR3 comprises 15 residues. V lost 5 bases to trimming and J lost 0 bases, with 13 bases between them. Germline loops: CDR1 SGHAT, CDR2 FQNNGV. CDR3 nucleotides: TGTGCCAGCAGCCGTTGGCAGAATTCTAACTATGGCTACACCTTC. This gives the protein CASSRWQNSNYGYTF.

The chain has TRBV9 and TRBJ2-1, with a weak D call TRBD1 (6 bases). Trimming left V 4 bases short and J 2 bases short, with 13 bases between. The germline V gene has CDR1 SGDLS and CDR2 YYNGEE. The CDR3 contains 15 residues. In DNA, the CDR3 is TGTGCCAGCAGCCTGGACAGAGCCGCCTACAATGAGCAGTTCTTC. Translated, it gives CASSLDRAAYNEQFF.

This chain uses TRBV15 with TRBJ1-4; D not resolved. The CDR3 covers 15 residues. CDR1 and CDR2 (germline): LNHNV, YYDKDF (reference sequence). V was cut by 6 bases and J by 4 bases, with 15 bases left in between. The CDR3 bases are TGTGCCACCAGTCCCAATTGGCAGGTTAATGAAAAACTGTTTTTT. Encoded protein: CATSPNWQVNEKLFF.

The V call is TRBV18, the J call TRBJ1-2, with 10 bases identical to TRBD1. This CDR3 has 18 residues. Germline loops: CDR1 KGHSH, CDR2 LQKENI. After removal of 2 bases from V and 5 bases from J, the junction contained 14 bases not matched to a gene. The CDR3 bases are TGTGCCAGCTCACCAATTGACCATGACAGGGGGCAATGGTATGGCTACACCTTC. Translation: CASSPIDHDRGQWYGYTF.

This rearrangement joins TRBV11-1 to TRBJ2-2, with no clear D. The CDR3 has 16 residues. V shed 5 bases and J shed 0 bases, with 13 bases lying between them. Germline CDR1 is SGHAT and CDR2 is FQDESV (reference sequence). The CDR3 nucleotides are TGTGCCAGCAGCGCGGTGGCGGCCGCGAACACCGGGGAGCTGTTTTTT. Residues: CASSAVAAANTGELFF.

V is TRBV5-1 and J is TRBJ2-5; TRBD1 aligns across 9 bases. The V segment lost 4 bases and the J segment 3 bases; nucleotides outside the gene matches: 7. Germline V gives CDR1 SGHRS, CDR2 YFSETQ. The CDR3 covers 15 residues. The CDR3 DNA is TGCGCCAGCAGCCTCGGGACAGGGCGCGAAGAGACCCAGTACTTC. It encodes CASSLGTGREETQYF.

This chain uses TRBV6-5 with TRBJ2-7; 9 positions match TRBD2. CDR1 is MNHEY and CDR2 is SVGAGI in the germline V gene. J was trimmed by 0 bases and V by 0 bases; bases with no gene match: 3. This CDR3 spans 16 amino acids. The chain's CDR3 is CASSYSNSGGSYEQYF. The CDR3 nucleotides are TGTGCCAGCAGTTACTCGAATAGCGGGGGCTCCTACGAGCAGTACTTC.

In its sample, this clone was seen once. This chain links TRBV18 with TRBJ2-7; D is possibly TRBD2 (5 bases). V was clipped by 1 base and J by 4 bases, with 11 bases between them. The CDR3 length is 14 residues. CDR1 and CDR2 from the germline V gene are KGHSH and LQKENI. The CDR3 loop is CASSPQLGEYEQYF. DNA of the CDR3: TGTGCCAGCTCACCACAACTAGGAGAGTACGAGCAGTACTTC.

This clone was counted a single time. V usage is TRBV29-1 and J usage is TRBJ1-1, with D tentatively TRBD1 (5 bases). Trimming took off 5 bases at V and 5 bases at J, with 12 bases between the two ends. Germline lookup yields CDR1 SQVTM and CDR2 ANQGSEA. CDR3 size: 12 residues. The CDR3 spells CSVLLSGTEAFF. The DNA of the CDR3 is TGCAGCGTTCTGCTGTCAGGGACTGAAGCTTTCTTT.

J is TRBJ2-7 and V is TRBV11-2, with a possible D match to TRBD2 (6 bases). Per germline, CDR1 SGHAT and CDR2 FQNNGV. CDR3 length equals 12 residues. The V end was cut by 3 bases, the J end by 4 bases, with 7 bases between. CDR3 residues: CASSFLAYEQYF. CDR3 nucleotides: TGTGCCAGCAGCTTTCTAGCGTACGAGCAGTACTTC.

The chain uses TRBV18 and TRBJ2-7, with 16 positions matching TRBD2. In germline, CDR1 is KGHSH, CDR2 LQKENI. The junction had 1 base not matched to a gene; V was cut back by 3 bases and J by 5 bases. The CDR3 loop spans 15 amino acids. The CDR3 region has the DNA TGTGCCAGCTCACCGGGACTAGCGGGAGGGGACGAGCAGTACTTC. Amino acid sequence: CASSPGLAGGDEQYF.

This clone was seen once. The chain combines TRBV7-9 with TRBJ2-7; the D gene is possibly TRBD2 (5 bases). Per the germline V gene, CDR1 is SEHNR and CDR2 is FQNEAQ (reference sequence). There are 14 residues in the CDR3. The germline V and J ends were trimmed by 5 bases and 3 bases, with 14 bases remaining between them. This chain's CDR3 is CASSPPGADYEQYF. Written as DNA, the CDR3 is TGTGCCAGCAGCCCGCCCGGAGCGGACTACGAGCAGTACTTC.

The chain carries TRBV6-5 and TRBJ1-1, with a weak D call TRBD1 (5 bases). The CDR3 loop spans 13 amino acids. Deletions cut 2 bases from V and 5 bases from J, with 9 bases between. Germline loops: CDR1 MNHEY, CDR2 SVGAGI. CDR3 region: CASSYRRQTEAFF. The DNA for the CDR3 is TGTGCCAGCAGTTACAGGAGACAGACTGAAGCTTTCTTT.

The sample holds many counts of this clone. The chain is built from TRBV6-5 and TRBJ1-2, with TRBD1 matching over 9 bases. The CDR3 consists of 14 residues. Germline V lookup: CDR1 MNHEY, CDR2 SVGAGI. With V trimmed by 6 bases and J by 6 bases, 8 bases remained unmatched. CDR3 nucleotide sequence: TGTGCCAGCAGCCGACAGGGGGGCAAAAATGGCTACACCTTC. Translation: CASSRQGGKNGYTF.